These 28 T cell receptor beta chains were all obtained from the same sample, sequenced in a study of blood T cell repertoires in COVID-19. TCRdb's copy holds only in-frame clones and misses some; the assay was immunoSEQ multiplex PCR. The sample includes around 190,000 clones, roughly 86% of them seen just once. Sequenced: peripheral blood. The receptors here all came from a man younger than 35 with active or convalescent COVID-19.

The genes are TRBV5-3 and TRBJ2-5; D may be TRBD1 (6 bases). TRBV5-3 is marked as an open reading frame, function uncertain. The CDR3 runs to 18 residues. Trimming removed 1 base at V and 0 bases at J, with 19 bases between. The CDR3 DNA reads as TGTGCCAGAAGCTTGCGGGCCCTTACAGGGCCATACCAAGAGACCCAGTACTTC. It translates to CARSLRALTGPYQETQYF.

CDR3 bases: TGTGCCAGCAGCCCAGGACAGGGAGGTCGCACTGAAGCTTTCTTT. It encodes CASSPGQGGRTEAFF. The gene calls are TRBV3-1 (or the pseudogene TRBV3-2) and TRBJ1-1, with 8 bases matching TRBD1. Germline V gene sequence: CDR1 LGHDT, CDR2 YNNKEL (reference sequence). This CDR3 has 15 amino acids. The V gene end was trimmed by 4 bases and the J gene end by 4 bases; junction bases not matched to a gene: 8.

The gene calls are TRBV19 and TRBJ1-1; 7 positions match TRBD1. Unmatched junction bases numbered 3, after V lost 9 bases and J lost 2 bases. The CDR3 is 12 residues long. The germline gives CDR1 LNHDA, CDR2 SQIVND (reference sequence). The CDR3 is CASSGGNTEAFF. CDR3 DNA: TGTGCCAGCTCAGGGGGAAACACTGAAGCTTTCTTT.

This chain uses TRBV6-5 with TRBJ2-2; 9 positions match TRBD2. Per the germline V gene, CDR1 is MNHEY and CDR2 is SVGAGI. This CDR3 has 16 residues. V lost 4 bases, J lost 4 bases, and 7 bases stayed unmatched. CDR3 nucleotides: TGTGCCAGCAGTTCCTATAGCGGGAGTGGCACCGGGGAGCTGTTTTTT. Protein: CASSSYSGSGTGELFF.

The chain joins TRBV6-5 to TRBJ2-7; TRBD1 might be the D (5 bases). CDR1 is MNHEY, CDR2 SVGAGI, per germline. The CDR3 loop spans 15 amino acids. V lost 6 bases and J lost 1, with 16 bases in between. CDR3 DNA sequence: TGTGCCAGCAGGAGGTCTACAGGTGATTCCTACGAGCAGTACTTC. Its translation: CASRRSTGDSYEQYF.

The CDR3 sequence is CAWKGSGGWGETQYF. CDR3 in DNA: TGTGCCTGGAAAGGGTCAGGGGGGTGGGGAGAGACCCAGTACTTC. The chain recombines TRBV30 with TRBJ2-5; D perhaps matches TRBD1 (7 bases). Germline lookup yields CDR1 GTSNPN and CDR2 SVGIG (reference sequence). The CDR3 consists of 15 residues. V was clipped by 4 bases and J by 4 bases, with 19 bases between them.

This chain connects TRBV19 to TRBJ1-4; possibly TRBD1 for D (5 bases). The CDR3 totals 15 residues. The ends were cut back, 8 bases at V and 0 bases at J, with 13 bases in the middle. Germline CDR1 is LNHDA and CDR2 is SQIVND (reference sequence). The CDR3 DNA is TGTGCCAGTCATCAGTCGGGGGCAACTAATGAAAAACTGTTTTTT. Its protein product is CASHQSGATNEKLFF.

The gene calls are TRBV10-3 and TRBJ2-1; 7 bases map to TRBD1. V shed 8 bases, J shed 4 bases, and the junction held 11 bases outside the gene matches. The V gene's germline CDR1 is ENHRY and CDR2 SYGVKD. This CDR3 region has 15 residues. Here the CDR3 DNA reads TGTGCCATCTACAACCCGGACAGGCCGTACAATGAGCAGTTCTTC. Protein product: CAIYNPDRPYNEQFF.

This chain connects TRBV7-4 to TRBJ2-7; the match to TRBD2 covers 7 bases. The CDR3 length is 14 residues. In germline, CDR1 is SGHVT, CDR2 SQSDAQ. With 10 bases clipped from V and 2 bases from J, the junction kept 11 bases outside the gene matches. CDR3 sequence reads: CANLPGGFPYEQYF. DNA for the CDR3: TGTGCCAACCTCCCGGGGGGTTTCCCCTACGAGCAGTACTTC. The full variable domain, its missing parts supplied by reference TRBV7-4 and TRBJ2-7, is GAGVSQSPRYKVAKRGRDVALRCDSISGHVTLYWYRQTLGQGSEVLTYSQSDAQRDKSGRPSGRFSAERPERSVSTLKIQRTEQGDSAVYLCANLPGGFPYEQYFGPGTRLTVT.

The chain couples TRBV9 to TRBJ2-1; 9 bases are shared with TRBD2. The V and J ends lost 0 bases and 6 bases, in that order; junction bases with no gene match: 4. CDR1 is SGDLS and CDR2 is YYNGEE in the germline V gene. This CDR3 has 15 amino acids. The chain's CDR3 is CASSVVGGGANEQFF. CDR3 nucleotide sequence: TGTGCCAGCAGCGTAGTTGGCGGGGGGGCCAATGAGCAGTTCTTC. Combining the CDR3 with reference TRBV9 and TRBJ2-1 gives the whole variable domain DSGVTQTPKHLITATGQRVTLRCSPRSGDLSVYWYQQSLDQGLQFLIQYYNGEERAKGNILERFSAQQFPDLHSELNLSSLELGDSALYFCASSVVGGGANEQFFGPGTRLTVL.

The chain uses TRBV30 and TRBJ2-1; possibly TRBD1 for D (6 bases). The germline V and J ends were trimmed by 4 bases and 2 bases, with 12 bases remaining between them. The germline CDR1 and CDR2 sequences are GTSNPN and SVGIG (reference sequence). The CDR3 totals 14 residues. CDR3 in amino acids: CAWTQKGAYNEQFF. For the CDR3, the DNA is TGTGCCTGGACTCAGAAGGGGGCCTACAATGAGCAGTTCTTC. Variable domain in full (rest from reference TRBV30 and TRBJ2-1): SQTIHQWPATLVQPVGSPLSLECTVEGTSNPNLYWYRQAAGRGLQLLFYSVGIGQISSEVPQNLSASRPQDRQFILSSKKLLLSDSGFYLCAWTQKGAYNEQFFGPGTRLTVL.

The chain couples TRBV6-1 to TRBJ1-6, with D possibly being TRBD1 (5 bases). This CDR3 comprises 14 residues. Germline V CDR1 and CDR2: MNHNS, SASEGT. Trimming shortened V by 1 base and J by 12 bases, and 13 bases separated the two germline ends. The CDR3 here is CASSEVVRVEPLHF. The DNA for the CDR3 is TGTGCCAGCAGTGAAGTGGTCAGGGTGGAACCCCTCCACTTT.

The chain is built from TRBV30 and TRBJ1-1; no clear D. Germline CDR1 GTSNPN, CDR2 SVGIG (reference sequence). CDR3 size: 15 residues. Trimming cost V 0 bases and J 3 bases, with 14 bases left between them. For the CDR3, the DNA is TGTGCCTGGAGTGTAATCAGGCCCGGGGACACTGAAGCTTTCTTT. The encoded protein is CAWSVIRPGDTEAFF.

V usage is TRBV2 and J usage is TRBJ2-7; D might be TRBD1 (6 bases). V lost 2 bases to trimming and J lost 5 bases, with 10 bases between them. The CDR3 totals 13 residues. Looked up from germline, CDR1 is SNHLY and CDR2 is FYNNEI. In DNA, the CDR3 is TGTGCCAGCAGTGAAATGGGACATGACGAGCAGTACTTC. Translation gives CASSEMGHDEQYF.

This clone was seen only once. J is TRBJ1-1 and V is TRBV2, with D maybe TRBD1 (6 bases). The CDR3 has 14 amino acids. V was trimmed by 4 bases and J by 5 bases, leaving 14 bases between them. Germline values: CDR1 SNHLY, CDR2 FYNNEI. The chain's CDR3 is CASSGEQGVTEAFF. For the CDR3, the DNA is TGTGCCAGCAGTGGAGAACAGGGTGTAACTGAAGCTTTCTTT. Filled out from reference TRBV2 and TRBJ1-1, the complete variable domain reads EPEVTQTPSHQVTQMGQEVILRCVPISNHLYFYWYRQILGQKVEFLVSFYNNEISEKSEIFDDQFSVERPDGSNFTLKIRSTKLEDSAMYFCASSGEQGVTEAFFGQGTRLTVV.

The chain uses TRBV12-5 and TRBJ1-5, with TRBD1 matching over 7 bases. CDR3 length equals 19 residues. Per germline, CDR1 LGHNT and CDR2 FRNRAP. With V trimmed by 5 bases and J by 7 bases, 23 bases remained unmatched. Here the CDR3 reads CASGPPYKTGNSSRQPQHF. The CDR3, as DNA: TGTGCTAGTGGTCCCCCTTATAAGACAGGGAACAGCTCTAGGCAGCCCCAGCATTTT.

The chain links TRBV4-2 to TRBJ2-1, with 12 bases lining up with TRBD1. Germline V gene lookup returns CDR1 LGHNA and CDR2 YNFKEQ. The CDR3 contains 16 residues. Losses at the gene ends were 5 bases for V and 8 bases for J; bases not matched to a gene: 10. The CDR3 DNA reads TGTGCCAGCAGCTCCATCGGGGACAGGGGGCTCGATGAGCAGTTCTTC. Its protein is CASSSIGDRGLDEQFF.

The gene calls are TRBV20-1 and TRBJ2-1; D is undetermined. V gave up 6 bases and J gave up 9 bases, with 9 bases separating them. Germline CDR1 DFQATT, CDR2 SNEGSKA (reference sequence). The length of the CDR3 is 10 residues. The CDR3 loop reads CSAASGEQFF. The CDR3 bases are TGCAGTGCAGCCTCGGGTGAGCAGTTCTTC.

The rearrangement joins TRBV15 to TRBJ1-5; 9 bases agree with TRBD1. The length of the CDR3 is 17 residues. Germline CDR1 LNHNV, CDR2 YYDKDF (reference sequence). The junction had 8 bases not matched to a gene; V was cut back by 1 base and J by 4 bases. DNA of the CDR3: TGTGCCACCAGCAGAGCCCGGGGGGACAGGGATAATCAGCCCCAGCATTTT. This translates into CATSRARGDRDNQPQHF.

The chain recombines TRBV12-3 or TRBV12-4 with TRBJ1-1; D is perhaps TRBD1 (6 bases). V dropped 6 bases and J dropped 4 bases, with 12 bases sitting between them. The CDR3 spans 13 residues. CDR3: CASSPTGFTEAFF. The CDR3 nucleotides are TGTGCCAGCAGCCCGACAGGCTTCACTGAAGCTTTCTTT.

The chain uses TRBV30 and TRBJ2-5; 9 bases agree with TRBD2. The CDR3 length is 16 residues. Germline V CDR1 and CDR2: GTSNPN, SVGIG (reference sequence). V lost 0 bases to trimming and J lost 1 base; unmatched junction nucleotides: 6. CDR3 sequence (DNA): TGTGCCTGGAGTGTAGTTTGGCGGGAGGGCCAAGAGACCCAGTACTTC. Translation: CAWSVVWREGQETQYF.

The rearrangement links TRBV4-3 to TRBJ1-2; D is ambiguous. The CDR3 sequence is 15 residues long. CDR1 is LGHNA, CDR2 YSLEER, per germline. V was pared by 3 bases and J by 4 bases, with 15 bases between. In nucleotides, the CDR3 is TGCGCCAGCAGCCAGGTCTTGCGGCTATCCTATGGCTACACCTTC. Translation: CASSQVLRLSYGYTF.

A remark on this clone: One end of the junction does not line up with germline, which may come from a read error. CDR3 region: CASSLRDTEAFF. The CDR3 DNA reads as TGTGCCAGCAGCTTAAGGGACACCGAAGCTTTCTTT. The genes are TRBV7-9 and TRBJ1-1, with D perhaps TRBD1 (6 bases). Germline CDR1 SEHNR, CDR2 FQNEAQ (reference sequence). The CDR3 runs to 12 residues. Combining the CDR3 with reference TRBV7-9 and TRBJ1-1 gives the whole variable domain DTGVSQNPRHKITKRGQNVTFRCDPISEHNRLYWYRQTLGQGPEFLTYFQNEAQLEKSRLLSDRFSAERPKGSFSTLEIQRTEQGDSAMYLCASSLRDTEAFFGQGTRLTVV.

A few counts support this clone. The rearrangement links TRBV27 to TRBJ2-2; 7 bases agree with TRBD2. Per the germline V gene, CDR1 is MNHEY and CDR2 is SMNVEV (reference sequence). There are 17 residues in the CDR3. Trimming took 6 bases from V and 6 from J; bases not matched to a gene: 16. The CDR3 sequence is CASSPGVGLERPGELFF. CDR3 DNA sequence: TGTGCCAGCAGCCCTGGAGTAGGACTAGAAAGGCCCGGGGAGCTGTTTTTT.

This chain connects TRBV30 to TRBJ2-1; 11 bases match TRBD1. With V trimmed by 4 bases and J by 0 bases, 5 bases remained unmatched. The germline V gene has CDR1 GTSNPN and CDR2 SVGIG (reference sequence). The CDR3 has 16 amino acids. The CDR3 loop is CAWNRGQGASYNEQFF. In DNA, the CDR3 is TGTGCCTGGAACCGCGGACAGGGGGCCTCCTACAATGAGCAGTTCTTC.

This chain links TRBV6-1 with TRBJ2-6, with a weak D call TRBD1 (5 bases). CDR3 length: 15 residues. V lost 3 bases to trimming and J lost 4 bases, with 10 bases between them. CDR1 and CDR2 from the germline V gene are MNHNS and SASEGT. CDR3 sequence: CASSDPGFGANVLTF. In nucleotides, the CDR3 is TGTGCCAGCAGTGATCCAGGGTTCGGGGCCAACGTCCTGACTTTC.

V is TRBV7-2 and J is TRBJ2-3; TRBD2 agrees at 10 bases. J lost 2 bases, V lost 1 base, and 6 bases had no gene match. The CDR3 covers 17 residues. From germline, CDR1 is SGHTA and CDR2 FQGNSA. The CDR3 DNA is TGTGCCAGCAGCTTAGACCTAGCGGGAGAGCTCACAGATACGCAGTATTTT. Residues: CASSLDLAGELTDTQYF.

The chain uses TRBV5-1 and TRBJ1-4; maybe TRBD1 (6 bases). Germline V gene lookup returns CDR1 SGHRS and CDR2 YFSETQ. Between the trimmed V and J ends, which lost 0 bases and 4 bases, there was a span of 13 bases. This CDR3 has 16 residues. The CDR3 DNA reads as TGCGCCAGCAGCTTGGAAATGGGGGCAGGTAATGAAAAACTGTTTTTT. Protein product: CASSLEMGAGNEKLFF. The full variable domain, completed using reference TRBV5-1 and TRBJ1-4, is KAGVTQTPRYLIKTRGQQVTLSCSPISGHRSVSWYQQTPGQGLQFLFEYFSETQRNKGNFPGRFSGRQFSNSRSEMNVSTLELGDSALYLCASSLEMGAGNEKLFFGSGTQLSVL.